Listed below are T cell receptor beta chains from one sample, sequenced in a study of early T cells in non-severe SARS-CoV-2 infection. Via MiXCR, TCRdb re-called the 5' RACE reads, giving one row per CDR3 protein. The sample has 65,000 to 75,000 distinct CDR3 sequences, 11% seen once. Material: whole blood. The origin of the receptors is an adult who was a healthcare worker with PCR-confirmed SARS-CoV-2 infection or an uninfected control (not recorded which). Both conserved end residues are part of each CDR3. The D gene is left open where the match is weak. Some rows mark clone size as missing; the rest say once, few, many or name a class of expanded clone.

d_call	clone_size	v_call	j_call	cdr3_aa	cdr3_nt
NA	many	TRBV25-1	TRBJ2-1	CASSATNYNEQFF	TGTGCCAGCAGTGCAACTAACTACAATGAGCAGTTCTTC
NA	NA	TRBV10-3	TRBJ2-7	CAISDPRAESYEQYF	TGTGCCATCAGTGACCCCCGGGCCGAGTCCTACGAGCAGTACTTC
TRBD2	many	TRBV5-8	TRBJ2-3	CASSLDIGGRLFPGADTQYF	TGTGCCAGCAGCTTGGATATCGGCGGGAGGTTGTTCCCCGGCGCAGATACGCAGTATTTT
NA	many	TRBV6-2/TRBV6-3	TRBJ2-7	CASNERGEQYF	TGTGCCAGCAATGAGAGGGGCGAGCAGTACTTC
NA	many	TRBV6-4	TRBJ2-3	CARTDRRLPPDTQYF	TGTGCCAGAACGGATCGGAGACTACCCCCGGATACGCAGTATTTT
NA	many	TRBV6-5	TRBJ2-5	CASSTDVTETQYF	TGTGCCAGCAGCACGGACGTGACGGAGACCCAGTACTTC
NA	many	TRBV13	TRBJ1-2	CASSLTLTYGYTF	TGTGCCAGCAGCTTAACTCTTACTTATGGCTACACCTTC
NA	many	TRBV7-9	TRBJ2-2	CASTRGGSGELFF	TGTGCCAGCACCCGAGGGGGTTCCGGGGAGCTGTTTTTT
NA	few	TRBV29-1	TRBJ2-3	CSVDSPTDTQYF	TGCAGCGTCGACAGTCCCACAGATACGCAGTATTTT
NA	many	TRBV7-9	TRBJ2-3	CAGGNTDTQYF	TGTGCCGGGGGAAACACAGATACGCAGTATTTT
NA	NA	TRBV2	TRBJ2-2	CASRGTGANTGELFF	TGTGCCAGCAGGGGAACGGGGGCGAACACCGGGGAGCTGTTTTTT
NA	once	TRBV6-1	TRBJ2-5	CASLRGDQETQYF	TGTGCCAGCCTACGCGGAGACCAAGAGACCCAGTACTTC
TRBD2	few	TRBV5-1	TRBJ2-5	CASSLDSGSIQETQYF	TGCGCCAGCAGCTTGGATAGCGGGAGTATCCAAGAGACCCAGTACTTC
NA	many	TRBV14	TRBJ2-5	CASSQAGAGTRGQTQYF	TGTGCCAGCAGCCAAGCGGGGGCTGGGACAAGGGGGCAGACCCAGTACTTC
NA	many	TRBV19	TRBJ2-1	CASSISGQTDNEQFF	TGTGCCAGTAGTATTTCCGGACAGACGGACAATGAGCAGTTCTTC
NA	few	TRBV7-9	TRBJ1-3	CASSLEPNSGNTIYF	TGTGCCAGCAGCTTAGAACCAAACTCTGGAAACACCATATATTTT
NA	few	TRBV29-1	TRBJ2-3	CSAPAASTDTQYF	TGCAGCGCCCCGGCGGCTAGCACAGATACGCAGTATTTT
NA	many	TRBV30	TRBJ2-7	CAWSVLGSGAYEQYF	TGTGCCTGGAGTGTACTGGGTAGCGGAGCATACGAGCAGTACTTC
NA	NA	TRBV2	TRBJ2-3	CASSEGRASTTDTQYF	TGTGCCAGCAGTGAGGGCAGGGCATCGACAACAGATACGCAGTATTTT
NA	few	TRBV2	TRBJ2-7	CASSADGPYEQYF	TGTGCCAGCAGTGCCGACGGCCCCTACGAGCAGTACTTC
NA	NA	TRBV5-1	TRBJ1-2	CASNLERYGYTF	TGCGCCAGCAACCTGGAGCGCTATGGCTACACCTTC
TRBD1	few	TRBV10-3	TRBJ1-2	CAISRPGTGPNYGYTF	TGTGCCATCAGTCGTCCCGGGACAGGGCCCAACTATGGCTACACCTTC
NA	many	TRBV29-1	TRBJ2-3	CSVATDTQYF	TGCAGCGTTGCGACAGATACGCAGTATTTT
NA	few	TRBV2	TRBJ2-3	CASSYSGILTDTQYF	TGTGCCAGCAGTTATTCCGGGATCCTCACAGATACGCAGTATTTT
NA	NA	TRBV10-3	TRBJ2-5	CATAGGRGTVETQYF	TGTGCCACCGCCGGGGGCAGGGGGACTGTAGAGACCCAGTACTTC
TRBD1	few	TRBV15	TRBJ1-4	CATSSGGGSEKLFF	TGTGCCACCAGCAGTGGAGGGGGCAGTGAAAAACTGTTTTTT
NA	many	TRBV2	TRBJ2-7	CASSGGRLTSYEQYF	TGTGCCAGCAGTGGGGGAAGGCTTACCTCCTACGAGCAGTACTTC
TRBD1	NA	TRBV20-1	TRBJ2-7	CSASQDRVLGEQYF	TGCAGTGCTAGCCAGGACAGGGTATTAGGCGAGCAGTACTTC
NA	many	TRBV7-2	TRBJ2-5	CASKPGGPLSETQYF	TGTGCCAGCAAACCAGGGGGGCCTCTCTCAGAGACCCAGTACTTC
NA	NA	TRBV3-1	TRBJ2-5	CASSQPSGTLETQYF	TGTGCCAGCAGCCAACCGTCAGGCACCCTGGAGACCCAGTACTTC
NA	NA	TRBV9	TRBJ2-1	CASSVDLYNEQFF	TGTGCCAGCAGCGTGGACCTCTACAATGAGCAGTTCTTC
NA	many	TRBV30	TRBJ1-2	CAWEGVYGYTF	TGTGCCTGGGAGGGAGTCTATGGCTACACCTTC
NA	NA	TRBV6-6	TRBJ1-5	CASSSPSAIDQPQHF	TGTGCCAGCAGTTCGCCTTCGGCTATAGATCAGCCCCAGCATTTT
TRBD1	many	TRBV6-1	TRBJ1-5	CATGTVYSNQPQHF	TGTGCCACCGGGACAGTGTATAGCAATCAGCCCCAGCATTTT
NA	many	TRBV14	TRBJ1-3	CASSPMSAGNTIYF	TGTGCCAGCAGCCCAATGTCCGCTGGAAACACCATATATTTT
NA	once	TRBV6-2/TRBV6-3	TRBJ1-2	CASSYSYRGGYTF	TGTGCCAGCAGTTACTCCTATCGGGGCGGCTACACCTTC
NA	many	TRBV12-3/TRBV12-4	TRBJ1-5	CASRQWGGDQPQHF	TGTGCCAGCAGGCAGTGGGGGGGCGATCAGCCCCAGCATTTT
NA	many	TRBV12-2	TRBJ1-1	CASRLEGGGTTEAFF	TGTGCAAGTCGCTTAGAGGGAGGGGGTACCACTGAAGCTTTCTTT
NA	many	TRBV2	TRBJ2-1	CASKGTHESGQFF	TGTGCCAGCAAGGGGACGCACGAAAGCGGGCAGTTCTTC
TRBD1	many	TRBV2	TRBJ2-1	CASTGQGYNEQFF	TGTGCCAGTACCGGACAGGGTTACAATGAGCAGTTCTTC
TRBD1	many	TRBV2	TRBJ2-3	CASRQGNTYF	TGTGCCAGTAGACAGGGGAATACGTATTTT
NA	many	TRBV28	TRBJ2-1	CANSRGEQFF	TGTGCCAACTCGCGGGGCGAGCAGTTCTTC
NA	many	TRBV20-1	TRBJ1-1	CSARPTGFAEAFF	TGCAGTGCTAGACCCACAGGGTTCGCTGAAGCTTTCTTT
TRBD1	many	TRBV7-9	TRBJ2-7	CASSPPGTAYEQYF	TGTGCCAGCAGTCCTCCCGGGACAGCCTACGAGCAGTACTTC
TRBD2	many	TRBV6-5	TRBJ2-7	CASSYVQGGEGWYEQYF	TGTGCCAGCAGTTACGTACAAGGCGGGGAGGGTTGGTACGAGCAGTACTTC
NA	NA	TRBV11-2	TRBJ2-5	CASSRGQETQYF	TGTGCCAGCAGCCGGGGCCAAGAGACCCAGTACTTC
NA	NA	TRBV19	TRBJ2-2	CASMEWASTGELFF	TGTGCCAGTATGGAGTGGGCGTCAACCGGGGAGCTGTTTTTT
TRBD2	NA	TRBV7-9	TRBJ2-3	CASSLRLAYTDTQYF	TGTGCCAGCAGCTTAAGACTAGCGTACACAGATACGCAGTATTTT
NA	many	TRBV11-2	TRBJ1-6	CASSPPGGVSYNSPLHF	TGTGCCAGCAGCCCGCCTGGTGGGGTCTCCTATAATTCACCCCTCCACTTT
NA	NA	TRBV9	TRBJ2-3	CASSASTVSTDTQYF	TGTGCCAGCAGCGCATCAACGGTTAGCACAGATACGCAGTATTTT
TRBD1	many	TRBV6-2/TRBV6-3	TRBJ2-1	CASSFLDREPYNEQFF	TGTGCCAGCAGTTTCCTGGACAGGGAGCCCTACAATGAGCAGTTCTTC
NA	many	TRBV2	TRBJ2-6	CASTEEGSGANVLTF	TGTGCCAGCACCGAAGAGGGATCTGGGGCCAACGTCCTGACTTTC
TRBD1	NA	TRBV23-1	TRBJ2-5	CASSQSGTGIQETQYF	TGCGCCAGCAGTCAATCCGGGACAGGGATTCAAGAGACCCAGTACTTC